Included here is one T cell receptor beta chain sequence, with context. Antigen specificity is unknown. Gene names follow the mouse nomenclature. The missing CDR3 end, 4 residues past where the read stops, is filled in from the germline J gene. The authors extracted RNA and reverse transcribed it into cDNA as the sequencing template. The table came from immunoSEQ multiplex PCR; TCRdb's copy has only in-frame clones and leaves some out. The sample is made up of around 110,000 clones, none counted only once. These data belong to a study of CD8+ T cells in alopecia areata. At the level of the study: C3H/HeJ donors aged about 6-13 months with spontaneous alopecia supplied skin grafted onto roughly 6-11-week-old female C3H/HeJ mice.

The V gene end was trimmed by 2 bases and the J gene end by 0 bases; junction bases not matched to a gene: 4. The CDR3 extends over 15 amino acids. Germline-derived CDR1 and CDR2 are SGHSN and HYEKVE. Study-level points and caveats: Across lesional scalp, and particularly alopecia totalis/universalis, clonality surpassed that of normal scalp.

The sequence was obtained from a C3H/HeJ mouse with alopecia areata. MHC haplotype of the mouse line: H2-k. The chain carries TRBV12-1 and TRBJ2-5; 7 bases line up with TRBD2. The sample was lesional skin. This CDR3 reads CASSRGGSNQDTQYF. The CDR3 bases that were read are TGTGCCAGCTCTCGTGGGGGGAGTAACCAAGAC.